One sample yielded the 11 T cell receptor beta chains listed below, sequenced in a study of cytotoxic CD8 clonotypes in ibrutinib-treated CLL. Method: immunoSEQ multiplex PCR; TCRdb's copy keeps in-frame clones and lacks some. The table shows roughly 250,000 clones, with under 75% occurring only once. This material consisted of PBMCs, taken after 24 months of ibrutinib treatment. Receptors were obtained from a human donor with chronic lymphocytic leukemia.

This clone was detected once. This rearrangement joins TRBV15 to TRBJ1-2, with D tentatively TRBD1 (5 bases). This CDR3 region has 14 residues. V lost 3 bases, J lost 3 bases, and 11 bases lay in between. From germline, CDR1 is LNHNV and CDR2 YYDKDF (reference sequence). This CDR3 reads CATSSFQGDYGYTF. CDR3 nucleotide sequence: TGTGCCACCAGCAGTTTTCAGGGCGACTATGGCTACACCTTC.

V usage is TRBV19 and J usage is TRBJ2-2; TRBD1 might be the D (5 bases). Germline V gene lookup returns CDR1 LNHDA and CDR2 SQIVND (reference sequence). Trimming pared 3 bases from V and 1 base from J, leaving 12 bases between. This CDR3 is built from 16 residues. The CDR3 is CASSIQGRLNTGELFF. The CDR3 coding sequence is TGTGCCAGTAGTATTCAGGGCAGGCTGAACACCGGGGAGCTGTTTTTT.

This chain links TRBV4-2 with TRBJ2-7, with 10 bases that match TRBD2. The CDR3 extends over 16 amino acids. Trimming removed 4 bases from V and 5 bases from J; junction bases left unmatched: 11. CDR1 LGHNA and CDR2 YNFKEQ come from the germline V gene. The CDR3 protein is CASSRRGTSEYDEQYF. The CDR3, as DNA: TGTGCCAGCAGCCGGAGGGGGACTAGCGAATACGACGAGCAGTACTTC.

This clone was found a few times. V and J are TRBV27 and TRBJ2-7; the D gene is possibly TRBD2 (5 bases). V lost 3 bases, J lost 4 bases, and 13 bases lay in between. This CDR3 spans 14 amino acids. The germline V gene has CDR1 MNHEY and CDR2 SMNVEV (reference sequence). DNA for the CDR3: TGTGCCAGCAGTTTTACCGGGGTTCTTTACGAGCAGTACTTC. Protein: CASSFTGVLYEQYF.

CDR3 in DNA: TGTGCCAGCAGTGCACGGGAGGGCCGGAACACAGATACGCAGTATTTT. Its translation is CASSAREGRNTDTQYF. The chain carries TRBV25-1 and TRBJ2-3, with TRBD2 matching 8 bases. After removal of 4 bases from V and 2 bases from J, the junction contained 8 bases not matched to a gene. This CDR3 comprises 16 residues. In germline, CDR1 is MGHDK, CDR2 SYGVNS.

The chain carries TRBV5-6 and TRBJ2-1; D assignment may be TRBD1 or TRBD2 (5 bases each). The length of the CDR3 is 12 residues. CDR1 and CDR2 (germline): SGHDT, YYEEEE. Trimming left V 6 bases short and J 10 bases short, with 14 bases between. CDR3 sequence reads: CASTPRGGEQFF. In DNA, the CDR3 is TGTGCCAGCACTCCGAGGGGCGGGGAGCAGTTCTTC.

The gene calls are TRBV4-1 and TRBJ2-1, with 9 bases aligning to TRBD2. Germline values: CDR1 MGHRA, CDR2 YSYEKL. This CDR3 has 13 residues. J gave up 6 bases and V 4 bases, and 1 base lay outside the gene matches. The CDR3 sequence: CASSLGLANEQFF. The CDR3, as DNA: TGCGCCAGCAGCCTGGGACTAGCCAATGAGCAGTTCTTC.

The rearrangement uses TRBV10-3 and TRBJ1-3; 9 bases fit TRBD1. V trimming: 6 bases; J trimming: 2 bases; junction bases outside the gene matches: 8. CDR3 length equals 16 residues. Germline V gives CDR1 ENHRY, CDR2 SYGVKD. Here the CDR3 reads CAIRIWTGEAGNTIYF. The DNA of the CDR3 is TGTGCCATCAGGATTTGGACAGGGGAAGCTGGAAACACCATATATTTT.

The J gene is TRBJ1-1, the V gene TRBV7-3; a weak D match, TRBD1 (5 bases). This CDR3 has 13 amino acids. Germline CDR1 and CDR2: SGHTA and FQGTGA. V was trimmed by 5 bases and J by 6 bases, leaving 13 bases between them. The CDR3: CASSRRGLAEAFF. CDR3 DNA: TGTGCCAGCAGCCGACGGGGCTTGGCTGAAGCTTTCTTT.

This sequence joins TRBV5-1 and TRBJ2-7; maybe TRBD2 (6 bases). Between the trimmed V and J ends, which lost 3 bases and 2 bases, there was a span of 12 bases. CDR1 SGHRS and CDR2 YFSETQ come from the germline V gene. The CDR3 is 14 residues long. CDR3 bases: TGCGCCAGCAGCTCTTTCGGGGGACCCTACGAGCAGTACTTC. This sequence encodes CASSSFGGPYEQYF.

CDR3 coding DNA: TGCGCCAGCAGCCAAGAACGGTGGGGCACCGATCAGCCCCAGCATTTT. This codes for CASSQERWGTDQPQHF. V and J are TRBV4-3 and TRBJ1-5; the D gene is possibly TRBD1 (5 bases). CDR3 size: 16 residues. CDR1 and CDR2 from the germline V gene are LGHNA and YSLEER. Trimming took off 0 bases at V and 5 bases at J, with 14 bases between the two ends.